Presented here are 8 T cell receptor beta chains from one specimen sequenced in a study of cytomegalovirus exposure and HLA in healthy donors. In the PCR, 60 Vbeta and 13 Jbeta primers were used. The protocol was immunoSEQ multiplex PCR, while the TCRdb copy is restricted to in-frame clones and leaves out a portion. There are 200,000 to 250,000 clones in the sample; over 60% occur only once, and around 2% lies in the top ten. Sequencing used PBMCs. The receptors come from a man in his late teens or twenties in good health and CMV-seronegative.

This clone was seen more than once but under ten times. The rearrangement links TRBV6-6 to TRBJ1-1; no clear D. This CDR3 has 15 amino acids. V lost 0 bases and J 6 bases, leaving 14 bases between the germline ends. Germline V lookup: CDR1 MNHNY, CDR2 SVGAGI (reference sequence). The CDR3 DNA is TGTGCCAGCAGTTACTCCCATCTGACGCGGTCTGAAGCTTTCTTT. It encodes CASSYSHLTRSEAFF.

There are a few counts of this clone. The rearrangement links TRBV28 to TRBJ1-5; TRBD1 aligns across 7 bases. The CDR3 is made up of 14 amino acids. The V and J ends lost 5 bases and 2 bases, in that order; junction bases with no gene match: 3. Germline loops: CDR1 MDHEN, CDR2 SYDVKM. CDR3 in DNA: TGTGCCAGCAGTCCCGGACAGGGCAATCAGCCCCAGCATTTT. Translated: CASSPGQGNQPQHF.

V is TRBV5-1 and J is TRBJ2-1; 15 bases align to TRBD2. J lost 5 bases, V lost 4 bases, and 10 bases had no gene match. This CDR3 has 18 residues. Germline CDR1 is SGHRS and CDR2 is YFSETQ. In nucleotides, the CDR3 is TGCGCCAGCAGCAGCTTCGGACTAGCGGGAGGGTCGAACAATGAGCAGTTCTTC. Translated: CASSSFGLAGGSNNEQFF.

The CDR3 loop is CASSIVGGQVFGGYTF. CDR3 in DNA: TGTGCCAGTAGTATAGTGGGTGGGCAGGTTTTTGGAGGCTACACCTTC. The chain links TRBV19 to TRBJ1-2, with unresolved D. The germline V gene encodes CDR1 LNHDA and CDR2 SQIVND (reference sequence). Trimming cost V 1 base and J 8 bases, with 20 bases left between them. The CDR3 is made up of 16 amino acids. Drawing the rest from reference TRBV19 and TRBJ1-2, the complete variable domain is DGGITQSPKYLFRKEGQNVTLSCEQNLNHDAMYWYRQDPGQGLRLIYYSQIVNDFQKGDIAEGYSVSREKKESFPLTVTSAQKNPTAFYLCASSIVGGQVFGGYTFGSGTRLTVV.

The chain employs TRBV7-9 and TRBJ2-3, with D unclear. The length of the CDR3 is 11 residues. CDR1 SEHNR and CDR2 FQNEAQ come from the germline V gene (reference sequence). Trimming left V 11 bases short and J 4 bases short, with 10 bases between. CDR3 amino acids: CAGSEADTQYF. In DNA, the CDR3 is TGTGCCGGATCAGAGGCAGATACGCAGTATTTT.

This clone was seen only a few times. The chain links TRBV6-1 to TRBJ1-5; the D is unclear. The CDR3 totals 15 residues. The germline V and J ends were trimmed by 6 bases and 1 base, with 13 bases remaining between them. CDR1 is MNHNS and CDR2 is SASEGT in the germline V gene. DNA of the CDR3: TGTGCCAGCAGCCTGAGGGTTCCGAGCAATCAGCCCCAGCATTTT. Encoded protein: CASSLRVPSNQPQHF.

This clone was observed a handful of times. The rearrangement links TRBV5-1 to TRBJ2-1; maybe TRBD2 (5 bases). The ends were cut back, 4 bases at V and 9 bases at J, with 17 bases in the middle. The germline gives CDR1 SGHRS, CDR2 YFSETQ. CDR3 length: 14 amino acids. CDR3 nucleotides: TGCGCCAGCAGCCAATATTGGGGAGACGGTGAGCAGTTCTTC. Translation: CASSQYWGDGEQFF.

The chain joins TRBV12-5 to TRBJ2-5; 7 nucleotides line up with TRBD2. The CDR3 consists of 16 residues. The trim removed 5 bases at V and 2 bases at J, leaving 11 bases unmatched. The germline CDR1 and CDR2 sequences are LGHNT and FRNRAP. The CDR3 bases are TGTGCTAGTGGTCAGGACCCAGCGGGAAGGCAAGAGACCCAGTACTTC. This codes for CASGQDPAGRQETQYF. The variable domain in full, with the rest retrieved from reference TRBV12-5 and TRBJ2-5, is DARVTQTPRHKVTEMGQEVTMRCQPILGHNTVFWYRQTMMQGLELLAYFRNRAPLDDSGMPKDRFSAEMPDATLATLKIQPSEPRDSAVYFCASGQDPAGRQETQYFGPGTRLLVL.